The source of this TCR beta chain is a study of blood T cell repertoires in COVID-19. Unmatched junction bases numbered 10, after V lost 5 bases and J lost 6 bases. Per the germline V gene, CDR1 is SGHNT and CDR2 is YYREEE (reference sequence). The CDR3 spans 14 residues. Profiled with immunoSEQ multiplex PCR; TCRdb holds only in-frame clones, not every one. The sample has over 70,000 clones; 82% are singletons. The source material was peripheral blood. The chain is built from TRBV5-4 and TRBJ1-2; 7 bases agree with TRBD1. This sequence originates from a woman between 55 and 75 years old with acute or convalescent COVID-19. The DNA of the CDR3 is TGTGCCAGCAGGGTACAGGGGTTACGAGATGGCTACACCTTC. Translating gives CASRVQGLRDGYTF.